This record covers a single T cell receptor (beta chain). The source of the sample is a study of control samples from healthy donors and cancer patients. The V and J ends lost 7 bases and 0 bases, in that order; junction bases with no gene match: 6. The germline CDR1 and CDR2 sequences are SGHRS and YFSETQ. The CDR3 has 15 residues. Here immunoSEQ multiplex PCR was the method, and the copy in TCRdb shows in-frame clones only, minus some. The sample has around 85,000 clones; 85% to 95% are singletons. Sequencing was done on a sample of blood. The chain couples TRBV5-1 to TRBJ2-3; 9 bases fit TRBD2. This TCR was recovered from a young woman in good health. CDR3 nucleotides: TGCGCCAGCTGCAGGACTAGCGCAAGCACAGATACGCAGTATTTT. Protein: CASCRTSASTDTQYF.